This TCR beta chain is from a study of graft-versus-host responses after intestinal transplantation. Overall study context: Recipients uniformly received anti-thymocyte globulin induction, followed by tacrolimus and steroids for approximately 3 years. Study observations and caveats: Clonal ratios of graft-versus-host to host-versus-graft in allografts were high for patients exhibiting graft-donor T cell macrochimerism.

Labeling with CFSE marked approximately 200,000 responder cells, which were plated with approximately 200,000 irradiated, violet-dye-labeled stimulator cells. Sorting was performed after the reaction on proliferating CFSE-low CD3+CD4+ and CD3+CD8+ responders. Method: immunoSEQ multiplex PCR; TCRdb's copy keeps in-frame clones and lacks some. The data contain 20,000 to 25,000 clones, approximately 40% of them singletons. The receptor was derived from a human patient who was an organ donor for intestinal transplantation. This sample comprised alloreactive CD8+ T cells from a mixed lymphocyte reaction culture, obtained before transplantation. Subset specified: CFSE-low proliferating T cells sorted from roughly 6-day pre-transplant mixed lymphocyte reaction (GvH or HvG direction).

This chain's CDR3 is CASHYSGRATGELFF. The CDR3 coding sequence is TGCGCCAGCCACTATAGCGGGAGGGCAACCGGGGAGCTGTTTTTT. The chain has TRBV10-2 and TRBJ2-2; TRBD2 aligns across 11 bases. CDR3 length: 15 residues. Trimming cost V 8 bases and J 5 bases; bases outside gene matches: 7. Germline CDR1 and CDR2: WSHSY and SAAADI.